The following is a TCR beta chain sequence with its context. What it recognizes is unknown. This entry belongs to a study of T cell responses to AZD1222 COVID-19 vaccine. Findings of the study overall: CD4 TCRs linked to vaccination spanned spike, dominating at 160-218 and 743-854. Females outnumbered males among donors, who were mostly white British; clonal diversity was possibly underestimated.

V was shortened by 3 bases and J by 6 bases, with 18 bases between the two germline ends. The CDR3 contains 15 residues. The germline gives CDR1 SGDLS, CDR2 YYNGEE. TCRdb keeps only in-frame clones here, not all; method: immunoSEQ multiplex PCR. The profile shows approximately 150,000 clones, about 90% of them singletons. The sequence was obtained from an adult in good health. V usage is TRBV9 and J usage is TRBJ1-1; a weak D match, TRBD1 (6 bases). The source material was peripheral blood, sampled on day 0 of AZD1222 vaccination. The CDR3 nucleotides are TGTGCCAGCAGCGCCGGAACAGGGTTTGTTGCTGAAGCTTTCTTT. It encodes CASSAGTGFVAEAFF. Full variable domain (missing parts from reference TRBV9 and TRBJ1-1): DSGVTQTPKHLITATGQRVTLRCSPRSGDLSVYWYQQSLDQGLQFLIQYYNGEERAKGNILERFSAQQFPDLHSELNLSSLELGDSALYFCASSAGTGFVAEAFFGQGTRLTVV.